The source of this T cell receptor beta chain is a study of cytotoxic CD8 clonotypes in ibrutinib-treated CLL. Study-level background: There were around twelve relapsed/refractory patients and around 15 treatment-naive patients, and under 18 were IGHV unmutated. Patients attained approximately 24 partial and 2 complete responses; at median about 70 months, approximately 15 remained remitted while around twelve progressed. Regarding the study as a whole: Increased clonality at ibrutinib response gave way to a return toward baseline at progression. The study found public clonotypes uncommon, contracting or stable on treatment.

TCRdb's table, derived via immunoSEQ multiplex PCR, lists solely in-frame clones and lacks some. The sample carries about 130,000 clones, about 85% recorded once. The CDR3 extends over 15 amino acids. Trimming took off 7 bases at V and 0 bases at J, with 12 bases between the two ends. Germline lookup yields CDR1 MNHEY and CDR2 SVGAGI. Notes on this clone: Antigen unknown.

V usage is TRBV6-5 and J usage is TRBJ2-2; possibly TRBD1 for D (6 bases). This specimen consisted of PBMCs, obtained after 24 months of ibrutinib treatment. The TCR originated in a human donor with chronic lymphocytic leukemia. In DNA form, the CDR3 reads TGTGCCAGCAAGAAACAGGGTGCGAACACCGGGGAGCTGTTTTTT. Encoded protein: CASKKQGANTGELFF.